This T cell receptor (beta chain) was found in a study of T cells in Graves' hyperthyroidism and ophthalmopathy. About the research overall: Peripheral blood samples were taken at initial diagnosis, prior to any treatment.

This clonotype has a count of ten or more. This CDR3 has 15 residues. Trimming cost V 3 bases and J 2 bases, with 12 bases left between them. Germline loops: CDR1 KGHDR, CDR2 SFDVKD. Researchers took RNA transcripts and amplified the TCR beta CDR3 regions from them. First-round RT-PCR of the TCR CDR3 relied on the HTBI primer set. TCRdb ran MiXCR on the multiplex PCR reads and lists one entry per CDR3 protein. The sample holds a few hundred thousand distinct CDR3 sequences; around 13% are singletons and the top ten take approximately 5.7%. This receptor was obtained from a woman aged 30 to 39 with Graves' hyperthyroidism that later progressed to Graves' ophthalmopathy. The gene calls are TRBV24-1 and TRBJ2-5, with a possible D match to TRBD1 (6 bases). Sample: blood. CDR3 amino acids: CATSDVKDRQETQYF. CDR3 coding DNA: TGTGCCACCAGTGATGTAAAGGACAGACAAGAGACCCAGTACTTC.